The 23 T cell receptor beta chains below were found in one sample sequenced in a study of shared clonotypes between healthy human individuals. Only in-frame clones appear in the TCRdb table, and some are missing; sequencing was by immunoSEQ multiplex PCR. The sample contains more than 2,000,000 clones, more than 85% of which appear only once. The sequenced sample was naive CD4+ T cells from PBMCs. The subset is: CD45RA+ positively selected. The receptors come from a man between 18 and 29 years old in good health. Some clones in this sample may be carry-over from other donors' samples.

The chain employs TRBV7-2 and TRBJ1-2, with D perhaps matching TRBD1 (5 bases). This CDR3 region has 13 residues. Germline V CDR1 and CDR2: SGHTA, FQGNSA. V shed 5 bases and J shed 8 bases, with 15 bases lying between them. The chain's CDR3 is CASSHSIGAGYTF. The CDR3 DNA reads as TGTGCCAGCAGCCACTCGATCGGGGCGGGCTACACCTTC. Using reference TRBV7-2 and TRBJ1-2 for the parts outside the CDR3, the full variable domain is GAGVSQSPSNKVTEKGKDVELRCDPISGHTALYWYRQSLGQGLEFLIYFQGNSAPDKSGLPSDRFSAERTGGSVSTLTIQRTQQEDSAVYLCASSHSIGAGYTFGSGTRLTVV.

The chain employs TRBV2 and TRBJ1-4; D not certain. The CDR3 has 12 amino acids. Germline CDR1 is SNHLY and CDR2 is FYNNEI. V lost 4 bases and J lost 5, with 5 bases in between. CDR3 sequence: CASSGQNEKLFF. The CDR3 nucleotides are TGTGCCAGCAGTGGTCAGAATGAAAAACTGTTTTTT.

The J gene is TRBJ1-4, the V gene TRBV30; no clear D. Germline V CDR1 and CDR2: GTSNPN, SVGIG (reference sequence). The CDR3 sequence is 14 residues long. The V gene lost 0 bases and the J gene lost 8 bases, with 13 bases spanning the gap. The CDR3 spells CAWSVPASGEKLFF. The CDR3 bases are TGTGCCTGGAGTGTACCTGCGTCCGGCGAAAAACTGTTTTTT.

The chain links TRBV6-6 to TRBJ1-1, with D possibly matching TRBD1 (6 bases). Trimming took off 10 bases at V and 0 bases at J, with 12 bases between the two ends. Per germline, CDR1 MNHNY and CDR2 SVGAGI (reference sequence). The CDR3 extends over 13 amino acids. In nucleotides, the CDR3 is TGTGCCACAACACAGGGTTTGAACACTGAAGCTTTCTTT. Protein product: CATTQGLNTEAFF.

The chain joins TRBV7-8 to TRBJ2-7; TRBD2 might be the D (5 bases). The CDR3 consists of 13 residues. Trimming removed 5 bases from V and 3 bases from J, with 11 bases in between. CDR1 SGHVS and CDR2 FQNEAQ come from the germline V gene. CDR3 sequence (DNA): TGTGCCAGCAGCCCACTACGGGGCTACGAGCAGTACTTC. Its translation: CASSPLRGYEQYF.

The chain recombines TRBV7-3 with TRBJ2-6; D may be TRBD1 (6 bases). The CDR3 extends over 18 amino acids. The ends were cut back, 2 bases at V and 0 bases at J, with 14 bases in the middle. Germline V gene data show CDR1 as SGHTA and CDR2 as FQGTGA. The CDR3 sequence is CASSLFETGVSGANVLTF. CDR3 nucleotide sequence: TGTGCCAGCAGCTTATTTGAGACAGGAGTCTCTGGGGCCAACGTCCTGACTTTC.

The chain uses TRBV15 and TRBJ2-2; TRBD1 is a possible D gene (6 bases). Trimming removed 0 bases at V and 4 bases at J, with 15 bases between. The CDR3 covers 17 residues. Per germline, CDR1 LNHNV and CDR2 YYDKDF (reference sequence). CDR3 loop: CATSREGAGAGTGELFF. Written as DNA, the CDR3 is TGTGCCACCAGCAGAGAAGGGGCAGGGGCTGGCACCGGGGAGCTGTTTTTT. Supplemented by reference TRBV15 and TRBJ2-2, the full variable domain reads DAMVIQNPRYQVTQFGKPVTLSCSQTLNHNVMYWYQQKSSQAPKLLFHYYDKDFNNEADTPDNFQSRRPNTSFCFLDIRSPGLGDTAMYLCATSREGAGAGTGELFFGEGSRLTVL.

V usage is TRBV28 and J usage is TRBJ2-2, with D possibly matching TRBD1 (5 bases). The CDR3 extends over 18 amino acids. Trimming removed 3 bases from V and 0 bases from J, with 17 bases in between. CDR1 MDHEN and CDR2 SYDVKM come from the germline V gene. The chain's CDR3 is CASSFVGLGRSNTGELFF. In nucleotides, the CDR3 is TGTGCCAGCAGTTTTGTAGGATTGGGGCGGTCGAACACCGGGGAGCTGTTTTTT.

The V and J genes are TRBV7-3 and TRBJ2-1; the match to TRBD2 covers 10 bases. The CDR3 has 16 residues. Germline V gene data show CDR1 as SGHTA and CDR2 as FQGTGA. After removal of 0 bases from V and 7 bases from J, the junction contained 6 bases not matched to a gene. Here the CDR3 reads CASSLTRLAGRNEQFF. In DNA, the CDR3 is TGTGCCAGCAGCTTAACTCGACTAGCGGGTAGGAATGAGCAGTTCTTC.

V and J are TRBV5-1 and TRBJ2-2; no clear D gene. The CDR3 consists of 16 residues. In germline, CDR1 is SGHRS, CDR2 YFSETQ. Deletions cut 4 bases from V and 2 bases from J, with 15 bases between. The CDR3 reads CASSHDTLANTGELFF. CDR3 DNA sequence: TGCGCCAGCAGCCACGACACCCTCGCTAACACCGGGGAGCTGTTTTTT.

The CDR3 protein is CAWSPRGLRGTYEQYF. The CDR3 region has the DNA TGTGCCTGGAGCCCACGAGGCCTCCGAGGGACCTACGAGCAGTACTTC. The V gene is TRBV30, the J gene TRBJ2-5; D may be TRBD2 (5 bases). The J call may be incorrect, as the DNA end agrees better with TRBJ2-7. The length of the CDR3 is 16 residues. Looked up from germline, CDR1 is GTSNPN and CDR2 is SVGIG (reference sequence).

The chain carries TRBV4-3 and TRBJ2-1, with unresolved D. Germline V lookup: CDR1 LGHNA, CDR2 YSLEER. This CDR3 has 18 amino acids. Trimming removed 0 bases at V and 0 bases at J, with 15 bases between. The CDR3 is CASSQDVGTAASYNEQFF. DNA of the CDR3: TGCGCCAGCAGCCAAGATGTAGGTACGGCGGCCTCCTACAATGAGCAGTTCTTC.

A word on this clone: Other DNA variants within this sample encode the same CDR3. This chain connects TRBV7-9 to TRBJ2-7, with D unclear. Looked up from germline, CDR1 is SEHNR and CDR2 is FQNEAQ (reference sequence). Deletions cut 4 bases from V and 0 bases from J, with 7 bases between. The CDR3 consists of 13 residues. The CDR3 region has the DNA TGTGCCAGCAGCTCCCGGGCCTCCTACGAGCAGTACTTC. Its translation: CASSSRASYEQYF.

The chain is built from TRBV2 and TRBJ2-5, with 7 bases fitting TRBD1. CDR1 SNHLY and CDR2 FYNNEI come from the germline V gene. Germline trimming cut 8 bases from V and 1 base from J; bases unmatched to any gene: 4. The CDR3 length is 13 residues. Here the CDR3 DNA reads TGTGCCAGCCGACAGGGTCGCCAAGAGACCCAGTACTTC. Translated, it gives CASRQGRQETQYF.

Concerning this clone itself: Other DNA sequences in this sample translate to the same CDR3. The chain employs TRBV9 and TRBJ2-2, with D unclear. The CDR3 spans 15 residues. The germline V gene encodes CDR1 SGDLS and CDR2 YYNGEE. V shed 0 bases and J shed 2 bases, with 8 bases lying between them. CDR3 protein: CASSVGGANTGELFF. The CDR3 DNA is TGTGCCAGCAGCGTAGGCGGAGCCAACACCGGGGAGCTGTTTTTT.

CDR3: CASGPNNQKQETQYF. The CDR3 DNA sequence: TGTGCCAGCGGCCCTAACAACCAGAAACAAGAGACCCAGTACTTC. The chain couples TRBV11-2 to TRBJ2-5; D unresolved. Germline V gene data show CDR1 as SGHAT and CDR2 as FQNNGV. This CDR3 is built from 15 residues. V was trimmed by 8 bases and J by 2 bases, leaving 18 bases between them.

In this sample, this clone turned up once. The chain recombines TRBV5-1 with TRBJ1-4; D is unclear. The ends were cut back, 4 bases at V and 0 bases at J, with 22 bases in the middle. The CDR3 has 19 amino acids. CDR1 is SGHRS, CDR2 YFSETQ, per germline. As DNA, the CDR3 is TGCGCCAGCAGCCCGGGAAGCCGTGGCGGAGGAACAACTAATGAAAAACTGTTTTTT. As protein: CASSPGSRGGGTTNEKLFF.

This chain uses TRBV30 with TRBJ2-7, with D tentatively TRBD1 or TRBD2 (5 bases each). Germline assignment: CDR1 GTSNPN and CDR2 SVGIG (reference sequence). The CDR3 is made up of 12 amino acids. V lost 8 bases to trimming and J lost 4 bases, with 15 bases between them. CDR3 residues: CAPIRDRYEQYF. The CDR3 DNA is TGTGCCCCGATCCGGGACCGATACGAGCAGTACTTC.

The chain has TRBV5-1 and TRBJ1-4; D unresolved. The CDR3 is made up of 15 amino acids. CDR1 and CDR2 from the germline V gene are SGHRS and YFSETQ. Trimming left V 0 bases short and J 8 bases short, with 14 bases between. The CDR3 loop reads CASSLGSANMEKLFF. The CDR3 DNA reads as TGCGCCAGCAGCTTGGGGTCAGCAAATATGGAAAAACTGTTTTTT.

CDR3: CASSLGGALNTEAFF. The CDR3, as DNA: TGTGCCAGCAGCCTAGGGGGGGCCTTGAACACTGAAGCTTTCTTT. V and J are TRBV9 and TRBJ1-1, with D perhaps TRBD1 (6 bases). The CDR3 contains 15 residues. V lost 4 bases to trimming and J lost 0 bases, with 13 bases between them. CDR1 is SGDLS, CDR2 YYNGEE, per germline.

The chain is built from TRBV5-1 and TRBJ1-3; no reliable D call. There are 16 residues in the CDR3. The germline CDR1 and CDR2 sequences are SGHRS and YFSETQ. V was shortened by 0 bases and J by 0 bases, with 10 bases between the two germline ends. CDR3 sequence reads: CASSLEGRSSGNTIYF. The CDR3 DNA reads TGCGCCAGCAGCTTGGAAGGTCGGAGCTCTGGAAACACCATATATTTT. Full variable domain (rest looked up from reference TRBV5-1 and TRBJ1-3): KAGVTQTPRYLIKTRGQQVTLSCSPISGHRSVSWYQQTPGQGLQFLFEYFSETQRNKGNFPGRFSGRQFSNSRSEMNVSTLELGDSALYLCASSLEGRSSGNTIYFGEGSWLTVV.

J is TRBJ2-6 and V is TRBV27; the match to TRBD1 covers 8 bases. The CDR3 length is 18 residues. Germline V CDR1 and CDR2: MNHEY, SMNVEV (reference sequence). J was trimmed by 2 bases and V by 6 bases; bases with no gene match: 12. CDR3 region: CASSSRTGLVTGANVLTF. In nucleotides, the CDR3 is TGTGCCAGCAGCTCCCGGACAGGGTTAGTGACTGGGGCCAACGTCCTGACTTTC.

The V call is TRBV15, the J call TRBJ2-7; D is unresolved. This CDR3 has 12 amino acids. Trimming took off 0 bases at V and 6 bases at J, with 6 bases between the two ends. Germline V gives CDR1 LNHNV, CDR2 YYDKDF (reference sequence). This CDR3 reads CATSRDRTEQYF. The CDR3 coding sequence is TGTGCCACCAGCAGAGATCGCACCGAGCAGTACTTC.